The 14 T cell receptor beta chains presented below share a single source sample, sequenced in a study of blood T cell repertoires in COVID-19. Profiling relied on immunoSEQ multiplex PCR, and the TCRdb table lists in-frame clones only, not all of them. Of approximately 210,000 clones listed, roughly four fifths are singletons. The sequencing sample was made of peripheral blood. The receptors were gathered from a woman between 50 and 59 years old with active or convalescent COVID-19.

The CDR3 sequence is CASSEAAGGGREKLFF. CDR3 nucleotide sequence: TGTGCCAGCAGTGAAGCCGCTGGGGGGGGGCGTGAAAAACTGTTTTTT. The chain links TRBV6-1 to TRBJ1-4; tentative D call: TRBD1 (6 bases). This CDR3 has 16 residues. CDR1 and CDR2 from the germline V gene are MNHNS and SASEGT. V lost 0 bases to trimming and J lost 7 bases, with 15 bases between them.

V is TRBV3-1 (or the pseudogene TRBV3-2) and J is TRBJ2-6; a weak D match, TRBD1 (6 bases). The germline CDR1 and CDR2 sequences are LGHDT and YNNKEL (reference sequence). This CDR3 contains 15 residues. V was pared by 4 bases and J by 4 bases, with 11 bases between. This CDR3 reads CASSLPGVGANVLTF. CDR3 bases: TGTGCCAGCAGCCTCCCAGGGGTCGGGGCCAACGTCCTGACTTTC.

The chain joins TRBV5-4 to TRBJ2-5; D not certain. Germline V lookup: CDR1 SGHNT, CDR2 YYREEE (reference sequence). Between the trimmed V and J ends, which lost 0 bases and 5 bases, there was a span of 8 bases. CDR3 length: 13 amino acids. As DNA, the CDR3 is TGTGCCAGCAGCTTGGGTGGCACGGAGACCCAGTACTTC. Protein: CASSLGGTETQYF.

The V gene is TRBV27, the J gene TRBJ1-1; D is undetermined. Germline V lookup: CDR1 MNHEY, CDR2 SMNVEV (reference sequence). V lost 3 bases, J lost 4 bases, and 9 bases lay in between. The CDR3 runs to 13 residues. CDR3 coding DNA: TGTGCCAGCAGTTTTGTGCTAGGCACTGAAGCTTTCTTT. Translation: CASSFVLGTEAFF.

This chain's CDR3 is CATSDTRSGETQYF. In DNA form, the CDR3 reads TGTGCCACCAGTGATACCAGGAGCGGCGAGACCCAGTACTTC. The rearrangement links TRBV24-1 to TRBJ2-5; TRBD2 might be the D (5 bases). Germline V gene data show CDR1 as KGHDR and CDR2 as SFDVKD. CDR3 length equals 14 residues. The V end lost 3 bases, the J end lost 5 bases, and 12 bases lay between the germline ends.

CDR3: CASSRKGDRVRRNYGYTF. DNA of the CDR3: TGTGCCAGCAGTCGGAAGGGGGACCGGGTCAGGCGGAACTATGGCTACACCTTC. The V gene is TRBV6-6, the J gene TRBJ1-2, with D perhaps matching TRBD1 (6 bases). V was clipped by 5 bases and J by 2 bases, with 24 bases between them. The CDR3 length is 18 residues. CDR1 and CDR2 from the germline V gene are MNHNY and SVGAGI (reference sequence).

V is TRBV19 and J is TRBJ2-3, with 11 bases identical to TRBD2. V lost 6 bases and J lost 2; bases outside the gene matches: 4. Per the germline V gene, CDR1 is LNHDA and CDR2 is SQIVND (reference sequence). This CDR3 contains 15 residues. The CDR3 spells CASRTSGAFTDTQYF. DNA for the CDR3: TGTGCCAGTAGGACTAGCGGGGCCTTCACAGATACGCAGTATTTT.

The V call is TRBV5-1, the J call TRBJ2-2, with D perhaps matching TRBD2 (6 bases). Trimming took 4 bases from V and 0 from J, leaving 10 bases between them. Per the germline V gene, CDR1 is SGHRS and CDR2 is YFSETQ. CDR3 length: 15 amino acids. CDR3 DNA: TGCGCCAGCAGCGCCCTAGCGACGAACACCGGGGAGCTGTTTTTT. Its translation: CASSALATNTGELFF.

A few counts support this clone. The CDR3 sequence: CSVEGTPGGLYGYTF. CDR3 nucleotide sequence: TGCAGCGTTGAAGGAACCCCGGGGGGCCTCTATGGCTACACCTTC. The V gene is TRBV29-1, the J gene TRBJ1-2; D might be TRBD1 (6 bases). In germline, CDR1 is SQVTM, CDR2 ANQGSEA. V was cut by 1 base and J by 4 bases, with 16 bases left in between. The CDR3 has 15 residues.

This chain connects TRBV3-1 (or the pseudogene TRBV3-2) to TRBJ1-2, with a tentative D call TRBD1 (5 bases). The CDR3 covers 16 residues. Germline CDR1 LGHDT, CDR2 YNNKEL (reference sequence). Trimming shortened V by 1 base and J by 3 bases, and 15 bases separated the two germline ends. The CDR3 sequence: CASSQGNQGTHYGYTF. CDR3 DNA sequence: TGTGCCAGCAGCCAAGGAAATCAGGGTACACACTATGGCTACACCTTC.

The genes are TRBV7-9 and TRBJ2-7; 10 bases are a match to TRBD2. V was clipped by 5 bases and J by 4 bases; unmatched bases: 11. CDR1 and CDR2 (germline): SEHNR, FQNEAQ (reference sequence). The CDR3 length is 16 residues. The chain's CDR3 is CASSPPTSGEAYEQYF. CDR3 nucleotide sequence: TGTGCCAGCAGCCCGCCCACTAGCGGGGAAGCTTACGAGCAGTACTTC.

The chain carries TRBV2 and TRBJ1-2; no reliable D call. The CDR3 covers 13 residues. Germline CDR1 SNHLY, CDR2 FYNNEI. V lost 4 bases and J lost 4, with 10 bases in between. CDR3 amino acids: CASSARSLYGYTF. DNA of the CDR3: TGTGCCAGCAGTGCTCGAAGCCTCTATGGCTACACCTTC.

This chain uses TRBV18 with TRBJ2-5, with a tentative D call TRBD2 (5 bases). The CDR3 has 14 residues. The germline V gene encodes CDR1 KGHSH and CDR2 LQKENI. V dropped 0 bases and J dropped 5 bases, with 10 bases sitting between them. In DNA, the CDR3 is TGTGCCAGCTCACCACCGACTCAGCGGGAGACCCAGTACTTC. Encoded protein: CASSPPTQRETQYF. The full variable domain, rest sourced from reference TRBV18 and TRBJ2-5, is NAGVMQNPRHLVRRRGQEARLRCSPMKGHSHVYWYRQLPEEGLKFMVYLQKENIIDESGMPKERFSAEFPKEGPSILRIQQVVRGDSAAYFCASSPPTQRETQYFGPGTRLLVL.

This clone was detected a few times. The rearrangement links TRBV9 to TRBJ1-2; a possible D gene is TRBD1 (5 bases). Per the germline V gene, CDR1 is SGDLS and CDR2 is YYNGEE. This CDR3 is built from 15 residues. V lost 4 bases, J lost 0 bases, and 13 bases lay in between. This CDR3 reads CASSIPGRTNYGYTF. The DNA for the CDR3 is TGTGCCAGCAGCATCCCAGGGAGGACTAACTATGGCTACACCTTC.